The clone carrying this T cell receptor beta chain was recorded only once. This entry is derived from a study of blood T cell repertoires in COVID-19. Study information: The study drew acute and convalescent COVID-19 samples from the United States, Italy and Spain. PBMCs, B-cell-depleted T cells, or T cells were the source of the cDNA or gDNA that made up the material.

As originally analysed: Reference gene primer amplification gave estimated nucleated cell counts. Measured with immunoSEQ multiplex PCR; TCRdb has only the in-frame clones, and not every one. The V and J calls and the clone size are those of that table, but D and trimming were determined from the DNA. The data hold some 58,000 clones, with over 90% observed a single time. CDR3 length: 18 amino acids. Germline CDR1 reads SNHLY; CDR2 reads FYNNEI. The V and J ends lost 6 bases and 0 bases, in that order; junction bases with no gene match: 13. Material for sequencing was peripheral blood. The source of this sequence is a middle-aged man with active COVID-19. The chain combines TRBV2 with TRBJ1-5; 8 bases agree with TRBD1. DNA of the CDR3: TGTGCCAGCAGCCCCGGGGACAGGAGGTTAAATAGCAATCAGCCCCAGCATTTT. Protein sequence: CASSPGDRRLNSNQPQHF.